Detailed here is one T cell receptor beta chain. V lost 6 bases and J lost 2, with 11 bases in between. The CDR3 is 13 amino acids. Germline CDR1 reads LNHDA; CDR2 reads SQIVND (reference sequence). Profiled with immunoSEQ multiplex PCR; TCRdb holds only in-frame clones, not every one. Of roughly 120,000 clones listed, 85% to 95% are singletons. On cycle 4 day 1 and cycle 7 day 1, as well as at baseline, blood was sampled. This record comes from a study of OX40 agonist ivuxolimab in advanced cancers. Across the whole study: Patients treated during dose escalation were battling hepatocellular carcinoma, melanoma, renal cell or head and neck cancer.

V usage is TRBV19 and J usage is TRBJ2-7, with D possibly matching TRBD1 (6 bases). The source is an adult with an advanced solid tumor such as melanoma, head and neck, liver or kidney cancer. The source material was CD4+ or CD8+ T cells sorted from blood, sampled in a trial of the OX40 agonist ivuxolimab. The CDR3: CASSRTDTYEQYF. In nucleotides, the CDR3 is TGTGCCAGTAGCCGGACAGATACCTACGAGCAGTACTTC.